The 7 T cell receptor beta chains below were found in one sample sequenced in a study of blood T cell repertoires in COVID-19. Some clones are missing from TCRdb's copy, which holds only in-frame ones; the method was immunoSEQ multiplex PCR. The sample lists more than 200,000 clones, approximately 90% occurring once. The sequenced material came from PBMCs or T cells enriched from blood (not recorded which). The receptors shown here come from a woman aged 18-29 years who had recovered from COVID-19.

J is TRBJ2-2 and V is TRBV7-2, with 9 bases lining up with TRBD2. CDR1 and CDR2 from the germline V gene are SGHTA and FQGNSA. Losses at the gene ends were 4 bases for V and 10 bases for J; bases not matched to a gene: 7. CDR3 length equals 14 residues. CDR3 bases: TGTGCCAGCAGCTCCTACTTAGCGGGAGTGGAGCTGTTTTTT. As protein: CASSSYLAGVELFF.

The V call is TRBV6-5, the J call TRBJ1-5; tentatively, D is TRBD1 (6 bases). The CDR3 runs 13 residues. Deletions cut 5 bases from V and 7 bases from J, with 12 bases between. Germline V gene lookup returns CDR1 MNHEY and CDR2 SVGAGI. The CDR3 loop reads CASSITGNQPQHF. The CDR3 DNA reads as TGTGCCAGCAGTATCACAGGGAACCAGCCCCAGCATTTT.

The chain joins TRBV14 to TRBJ2-3; weak D call: TRBD2 (6 bases). CDR3 length equals 17 residues. Per the germline V gene, CDR1 is SGHDN and CDR2 is FVKESK. Trimming removed 4 bases at V and 1 base at J, with 18 bases between. In DNA, the CDR3 is TGTGCCAGCAGCCCCTACGCCGGGACTGTAGGCACAGATACGCAGTATTTT. It translates to CASSPYAGTVGTDTQYF. Variable domain in full (rest from reference TRBV14 and TRBJ2-3): EAGVTQFPSHSVIEKGQTVTLRCDPISGHDNLYWYRRVMGKEIKFLLHFVKESKQDESGMPNNRFLAERTGGTYSTLKVQPAELEDSGVYFCASSPYAGTVGTDTQYFGPGTRLTVL.

This chain joins TRBV7-9 and TRBJ2-5, with 8 bases identical to TRBD1. J gave up 3 bases and V 4 bases, and 7 bases lay outside the gene matches. Germline loops: CDR1 SEHNR, CDR2 FQNEAQ (reference sequence). There are 15 residues in the CDR3. The CDR3 region is CASSSPDRGEETQYF. For the CDR3, the DNA is TGTGCCAGCAGCTCCCCTGACAGGGGTGAAGAGACCCAGTACTTC.

This chain uses TRBV6-6 with TRBJ2-1, with TRBD2 matching over 10 bases. Germline assignment: CDR1 MNHNY and CDR2 SVGAGI (reference sequence). Trimming removed 6 bases from V and 1 base from J; junction bases left unmatched: 15. The CDR3 is 19 residues long. The CDR3 DNA sequence: TGTGCCAGCAGCTCATCGACGCGTTCTAGCGGGAGATCCTACAATGAGCAGTTCTTC. This sequence encodes CASSSSTRSSGRSYNEQFF.

The chain couples TRBV4-1 to TRBJ1-1; D remains ambiguous. The V end was cut by 4 bases, the J end by 0 bases, with 9 bases between. Germline V lookup: CDR1 MGHRA, CDR2 YSYEKL. CDR3 length: 14 amino acids. The CDR3 DNA sequence: TGCGCCAGCAGCCGCTTGCCGGTGAACACTGAAGCTTTCTTT. It is translated as CASSRLPVNTEAFF.

The rearrangement uses TRBV28 and TRBJ2-7, with D tentatively TRBD2 (5 bases). The CDR3 is 15 amino acids. Germline CDR1 and CDR2: MDHEN and SYDVKM. With 5 bases removed from V and 5 bases from J, the gap between germline ends came to 19 bases. CDR3 region: CASSPPAWMEDEQYF. The DNA for the CDR3 is TGTGCCAGCAGTCCCCCGGCGTGGATGGAGGACGAGCAGTACTTC.